A selection of T cell receptor beta chains follows, all from one sample in a study of technical replicates of blood from a handful of donors. The method was immunoSEQ multiplex PCR; TCRdb's version includes in-frame clones alone and lacks a portion of them. The sample consists of over 70,000 clones, 85% to 95% of them appearing once. The specimen sequenced was T cells isolated from PBMCs. The receptors originated from a human donor in good health. Both conserved end residues are part of each CDR3. Each record gives: J gene, D gene, V gene, clone size, CDR3 protein, CDR3 DNA. D genes are given only for firm matches. Rows give clone size only sometimes, using once, few, many, or a class for an expanded clone.

TRBJ1-3 . TRBV28 . CASSKAGGVGGGNTIYF TGTGCCAGCAGTAAAGCAGGAGGGGTTGGTGGTGGAAACACCATATATTTT
TRBJ2-7 TRBD1 TRBV7-2 . CASSLDRLQGSPYEQYF TGTGCCAGCAGCTTAGATCGACTACAGGGGTCGCCCTACGAGCAGTACTTC
TRBJ2-2 . TRBV7-2 . CASSLYPQGYTGELFF TGTGCCAGCAGCTTATATCCGCAGGGGTACACCGGGGAGCTGTTTTTT
TRBJ2-7 . TRBV4-2 once CASSQEGGAYEQYF TGTGCCAGCAGCCAAGAAGGTGGGGCGTACGAGCAGTACTTC
TRBJ2-1 TRBD2 TRBV18 . CASSPGLAGGEQFF TGTGCCAGCTCACCAGGACTAGCGGGAGGTGAGCAGTTCTTC
TRBJ1-3 . TRBV7-8 once CASSLAAGNTIYF TGTGCCAGCAGCTTGGCAGCTGGAAACACCATATATTTT
TRBJ2-5 TRBD2 TRBV19 . CATSSGTETQYF TGTGCCACCTCTAGCGGGACAGAGACCCAGTACTTC
TRBJ2-3 TRBD2 TRBV10-3 once CAISEPGLVIDTQYF TGTGCCATCAGTGAGCCCGGACTAGTTATAGATACGCAGTATTTT
TRBJ1-1 TRBD1 TRBV9 . CASSVNRGTEAFF TGTGCCAGCAGCGTAAACAGGGGTACTGAAGCTTTCTTT
TRBJ2-7 . TRBV6-1 few CASVSSPVYEQYF TGTGCCAGCGTATCGTCCCCCGTCTACGAGCAGTACTTC
TRBJ2-7 TRBD2 TRBV7-3 . CASSRTSGSYEQYF TGTGCCAGCAGCCGGACTAGCGGGAGCTACGAGCAGTACTTC
TRBJ2-7 TRBD2 TRBV6-1 . CASSEWGGRSEQYF TGTGCCAGCAGTGAATGGGGGGGACGTAGCGAGCAGTACTTC
TRBJ2-7 TRBD2 TRBV29-1 . CSVLKGASGREQYF TGCAGCGTTCTGAAAGGGGCTAGCGGGAGGGAGCAGTACTTC
TRBJ2-5 TRBD1 TRBV4-1 . CASSQDAATTGRETQYF TGCGCCAGCAGCCAAGACGCTGCTACGACAGGGCGAGAGACCCAGTACTTC
TRBJ1-5 . TRBV19 . CASSILGGGASNQPQHF TGTGCCAGTAGTATCTTAGGAGGGGGGGCTAGCAATCAGCCCCAGCATTTT
TRBJ1-2 . TRBV28 . CASSPFRDIYGYTF TGTGCCAGCAGTCCCTTCCGGGACATCTATGGCTACACCTTC
TRBJ2-1 . TRBV6-4 . CASRRGKDEQFF TGTGCCAGCAGGAGGGGGAAGGATGAGCAGTTCTTC
TRBJ2-7 . TRBV6-5 few CASSEDRFPYEQYF TGTGCCAGCAGTGAAGACAGGTTTCCCTACGAGCAGTACTTC
TRBJ1-2 . TRBV14 . CASSQDTGNYGYTF TGTGCCAGCAGCCAAGATACCGGTAACTATGGCTACACCTTC
TRBJ2-1 TRBD2 TRBV29-1 . CSIPGLAGGFYNEQFF TGCAGTATTCCGGGACTAGCGGGAGGATTCTACAATGAGCAGTTCTTC
TRBJ2-5 . TRBV11-3 . CASSLGGEYQETQYF TGTGCCAGCAGCTTAGGGGGCGAATACCAAGAGACCCAGTACTTC
TRBJ2-7 TRBD2 TRBV4-1 . CASSQKREGPYEQYF TGCGCCAGCAGCCAAAAGCGGGAGGGCCCCTACGAGCAGTACTTC
TRBJ2-2 TRBD2 TRBV19 . CASSGLAGPRGELFF TGTGCCAGTAGTGGACTAGCAGGCCCAAGGGGGGAGCTGTTTTTT
TRBJ2-3 TRBD2 TRBV27 . CASSLGLAGWADTQYF TGTGCCAGCAGTCTCGGACTAGCGGGCTGGGCAGATACGCAGTATTTT
TRBJ2-2 TRBD2 TRBV19 . CASSIWGRATGELFF TGTGCCAGTAGTATTTGGGGGAGGGCCACCGGGGAGCTGTTTTTT
TRBJ2-7 TRBD1 TRBV5-1 . CASSSADRVRAYEQYF TGCGCCAGCAGCTCGGCGGACAGGGTTCGGGCCTACGAGCAGTACTTC
TRBJ1-2 . TRBV11-3 once CASSLSSTNYGYTF TGTGCCAGCAGCTTAAGCTCGACTAACTATGGCTACACCTTC
TRBJ1-3 . TRBV5-8 . CASSYDRSGGNTIYF TGTGCCAGCAGCTATGACAGGTCAGGAGGAAACACCATATATTTT
TRBJ1-3 TRBD1 TRBV4-1 . CASSQGRARGQGARNTIYF TGCGCCAGCAGCCAAGGTCGTGCGCGGGGACAGGGGGCAAGAAACACCATATATTTT
TRBJ2-2 . TRBV9 . CASSVSKQTINTGELFF TGTGCCAGCAGCGTAAGTAAACAGACAATTAACACCGGGGAGCTGTTTTTT
TRBJ2-1 TRBD1 TRBV2 . CANLGAGGNEQFF TGTGCCAACCTCGGCGCAGGGGGCAACGAGCAGTTCTTC
TRBJ1-5 . TRBV4-1 once CASSQVGGYQPQHF TGCGCCAGCAGCCAAGTAGGCGGATATCAGCCCCAGCATTTT
TRBJ2-1 . TRBV27 . CASSPSGGEAYNEQFF TGTGCCAGCAGTCCGTCGGGCGGGGAAGCCTACAATGAGCAGTTCTTC
TRBJ2-5 TRBD1 TRBV5-4 . CASSDPGQLYQETQYF TGTGCCAGCAGTGATCCGGGACAGCTGTACCAAGAGACCCAGTACTTC
TRBJ1-4 . TRBV28 . CAIKPGATNEKLFF TGTGCCATTAAGCCGGGGGCAACTAATGAAAAACTGTTTTTT
TRBJ1-2 . TRBV18 . CASSPSGEYGYTF TGTGCCAGCTCACCGTCGGGAGAGTATGGCTACACCTTC
TRBJ1-5 . TRBV30 . CAWSLGGYQPQHF TGTGCCTGGAGTCTGGGAGGGTATCAGCCCCAGCATTTT